Below are 25 T cell receptor beta chains sequenced from a single sample in a study of T cells in Graves' hyperthyroidism and ophthalmopathy. Regions amplified from RNA transcripts were the TCR beta CDR3 regions. TCR CDR3 regions were first amplified by RT-PCR with HTBI primers. TCRdb passed the multiplex PCR reads through MiXCR, listing each CDR3 protein once. In the table there are 550,000 to 700,000 distinct CDR3 sequences, under 15% of which are singletons. What was sequenced was blood. The receptors here all came from a woman in her forties with Graves' ophthalmopathy.

This chain joins TRBV6-2 or TRBV6-3 and TRBJ1-1; TRBD1 aligns across 7 bases. CDR1 and CDR2 from the germline V gene are MNHEY and SVGEGT. The CDR3 loop spans 18 amino acids. Trimming cost V 4 bases and J 2 bases; bases outside gene matches: 16. CDR3 DNA: TGTGCCAGCAGTTTCTCGGAGCAACGGACAGGCGGAAACACTGAAGCTTTCTTT. It specifies CASSFSEQRTGGNTEAFF.

This clonotype was seen at least ten times. The chain joins TRBV11-2 to TRBJ2-5; maybe TRBD2 (5 bases). CDR3 length: 15 amino acids. The V gene lost 1 base and the J gene lost 4 bases, with 13 bases spanning the gap. Looked up from germline, CDR1 is SGHAT and CDR2 is FQNNGV. This CDR3 is CASSLVVGVVETQYF. CDR3 in DNA: TGTGCCAGCAGCTTAGTCGTGGGAGTGGTAGAGACCCAGTACTTC.

The V call is TRBV5-4, the J call TRBJ2-2; 7 positions match TRBD2. The V gene's germline CDR1 is SGHNT and CDR2 YYREEE (reference sequence). J lost 1 base, V lost 3 bases, and 9 bases had no gene match. This CDR3 has 17 residues. The CDR3 nucleotides read TGTGCCAGCAGCTCATTCGGGACGGGAGGGAACACCGGGGAGCTGTTTTTT. It encodes CASSSFGTGGNTGELFF.

This clonotype appeared many times. The chain carries TRBV6-1 and TRBJ2-7; maybe TRBD1 (8 bases). Germline V gives CDR1 MNHNS, CDR2 SASEGT. V was trimmed by 10 bases and J by 9 bases, leaving 22 bases between them. There are 13 residues in the CDR3. This CDR3 reads CATKRGAGTGQYF. The CDR3 DNA follows: TGTGCCACCAAACGGGGGGCCGGGACAGGGCAGTACTTC.

This clonotype has a count of ten or more. The V gene is TRBV12-3 or TRBV12-4, the J gene TRBJ1-2; 10 bases are a match to TRBD1. J gave up 4 bases and V 2 bases, and 4 bases lay outside the gene matches. This CDR3 has 15 amino acids. The CDR3 loop is CASSLSDRGVYGYTF. The CDR3 nucleotides read TGTGCCAGCAGTTTATCGGACAGGGGGGTCTATGGCTACACCTTC.

This clonotype was observed at least ten times. The chain joins TRBV7-9 to TRBJ2-5; D gene uncertain. V lost 5 bases, J lost 1 base, and 14 bases lay in between. CDR1 SEHNR and CDR2 FQNEAQ come from the germline V gene (reference sequence). This CDR3 has 15 amino acids. CDR3 nucleotide sequence: TGTGCCAGCAGCCGCGGCGTTTTGGTCCAAGAGACCCAGTACTTC. Protein sequence: CASSRGVLVQETQYF.

The table lists this clonotype with many counts. This chain links TRBV12-3 or TRBV12-4 with TRBJ1-2; unclear D gene. CDR3 length: 13 residues. Trimming removed 3 bases from V and 4 bases from J, with 9 bases in between. The CDR3 protein is CASSLTGIYGYTF. For the CDR3, the DNA is TGTGCCAGCAGTTTGACGGGGATCTATGGCTACACCTTC.

This clonotype appeared many times. One end of the junction does not line up with germline, which may come from a read error. The rearrangement links TRBV19 to TRBJ2-6; D is undetermined. Germline V gene lookup returns CDR1 LNHDA and CDR2 SQIVND (reference sequence). CDR3 length: 14 residues. The CDR3 nucleotides are TGTGCCAGCAGTAGTGGCGCTGGGGCCAACGTCCTGACTTTC. Its protein is CASSSGAGANVLTF.

The chain uses TRBV7-2 and TRBJ2-7; tentatively, D is TRBD1 (5 bases). The CDR3 has 15 residues. The germline V gene encodes CDR1 SGHTA and CDR2 FQGNSA. V lost 2 bases and J 7 bases, leaving 18 bases between the germline ends. CDR3 in amino acids: CASSLIRGPNGEQYF. CDR3 DNA: TGTGCCAGCAGCTTAATTAGGGGCCCCAATGGGGAGCAGTACTTC. Drawing the rest from reference TRBV7-2 and TRBJ2-7, the complete variable domain is GAGVSQSPSNKVTEKGKDVELRCDPISGHTALYWYRQSLGQGLEFLIYFQGNSAPDKSGLPSDRFSAERTGGSVSTLTIQRTQQEDSAVYLCASSLIRGPNGEQYFGPGTRLTVT.

This clonotype was detected ten times or more. The CDR3: CASSYPAASGSSHEQYF. The CDR3 DNA sequence: TGTGCCAGCAGTTATCCGGCCGCTAGCGGGAGTTCCCACGAGCAGTACTTC. The chain uses TRBV6-2 or TRBV6-3 and TRBJ2-7; 10 bases are shared with TRBD2. V trimming: 3 bases; J trimming: 5 bases; junction bases outside the gene matches: 13. From germline, CDR1 is MNHEY and CDR2 SVGEGT. The CDR3 totals 17 residues.

This clonotype was detected many times. This chain connects TRBV6-5 to TRBJ1-5; D unclear. Germline assignment: CDR1 MNHEY and CDR2 SVGAGI. The ends were cut back, 4 bases at V and 10 bases at J, with 17 bases in the middle. The CDR3 is 14 amino acids. CDR3 in amino acids: CASSFPDKLPPQHF. CDR3 in DNA: TGTGCCAGCAGTTTTCCCGACAAACTGCCACCCCAGCATTTT.

The gene calls are TRBV10-3 and TRBJ2-5, with TRBD2 matching 11 bases. CDR3 size: 14 residues. CDR1 and CDR2 from the germline V gene are ENHRY and SYGVKD. With V trimmed by 3 bases and J by 7 bases, 4 bases remained unmatched. The CDR3 region is CAISERGLAATQYF. CDR3 nucleotide sequence: TGTGCCATCAGTGAAAGGGGACTAGCGGCGACCCAGTACTTC.

This clonotype was detected many times. The rearrangement links TRBV20-1 to TRBJ2-1, with 8 bases matching TRBD2. Trimming took 4 bases from V and 8 from J; bases not matched to a gene: 13. Looked up from germline, CDR1 is DFQATT and CDR2 is SNEGSKA (reference sequence). This CDR3 is 15 amino acids long. The CDR3 region is CSATILGTRIDEQFF. The CDR3 DNA sequence: TGCAGTGCTACTATCCTAGGGACTAGAATCGATGAGCAGTTCTTC.

The J gene is TRBJ2-5, the V gene TRBV6-2 or TRBV6-3; 12 bases match TRBD2. This CDR3 comprises 16 residues. The ends lost 6 bases at V and 5 bases at J; junction bases unmatched: 10. Germline V gene lookup returns CDR1 MNHEY and CDR2 SVGEGT. CDR3 sequence (DNA): TGTGCCAGCAGGCCCTCCCTAGCGGGAGGGCCGGAGACCCAGTACTTC. Translation: CASRPSLAGGPETQYF.

This clonotype has a count of ten or more. The genes are TRBV12-3 or TRBV12-4 and TRBJ2-4; 9 bases match TRBD2. With 3 bases clipped from V and 1 base from J, the junction kept 4 bases outside the gene matches. CDR3 size: 16 residues. CDR3 bases: TGTGCCAGCAGTTTTAGCGGGAGAGCGGCCAAAAACATTCAGTACTTC. Its protein product is CASSFSGRAAKNIQYF.

This clonotype was detected many times. The CDR3 sequence: CASRVFENNYGYTF. The DNA for the CDR3 is TGTGCCAGTAGGGTTTTCGAGAACAACTATGGCTACACCTTC. This chain joins TRBV19 and TRBJ1-2; D uncertain. The CDR3 has 14 amino acids. Trimming pared 6 bases from V and 2 bases from J, leaving 13 bases between. From germline, CDR1 is LNHDA and CDR2 SQIVND (reference sequence).

This clonotype was observed at least ten times. The V call is TRBV6-5, the J call TRBJ1-1; tentatively, D is TRBD1 (6 bases). The CDR3 is made up of 14 amino acids. V lost 6 bases and J 3 bases, leaving 14 bases between the germline ends. CDR1 and CDR2 (germline): MNHEY, SVGAGI. CDR3 protein: CASSPSGVDTEAFF. The CDR3 DNA reads as TGTGCCAGCAGCCCCTCAGGGGTCGACACTGAAGCTTTCTTT.

This clonotype was picked up a small number of times. This chain joins TRBV4-1 and TRBJ2-2; the D gene could be TRBD1 or TRBD2 (5 bases each). V was shortened by 0 bases and J by 6 bases, with 17 bases between the two germline ends. Germline lookup yields CDR1 MGHRA and CDR2 YSYEKL. The CDR3 is 17 residues long. CDR3 in DNA: TGCGCCAGCAGCCAAGACGTCTGGCCGGGGCCGGCCGGGGAGCTGTTTTTT. Protein: CASSQDVWPGPAGELFF.

The rearrangement joins TRBV6-5 to TRBJ1-5; D unclear. With 0 bases removed from V and 2 bases from J, the gap between germline ends came to 11 bases. In germline, CDR1 is MNHEY, CDR2 SVGAGI. The CDR3 runs to 16 residues. Written as DNA, the CDR3 is TGTGCCAGCAGTTACTCGCTCAGGCATGGCAATCAGCCCCAGCATTTT. It is translated as CASSYSLRHGNQPQHF.

This clonotype was seen repeatedly, ten times or more. The CDR3 DNA reads TGTGCCAGCAGCTCGATGGGACAGGGTGTGCGAGAGACCCAGTACTTC. It yields the protein CASSSMGQGVRETQYF. This chain uses TRBV7-2 with TRBJ2-5, with TRBD1 identical over 9 bases. The V and J ends lost 4 bases and 4 bases, in that order; junction bases with no gene match: 10. Germline V CDR1 and CDR2: SGHTA, FQGNSA. This CDR3 has 16 residues.

This clonotype was detected many times. At one boundary the junction diverges from the germline segment, which might be a read error. The CDR3 region is CASSQGMRPPLGF. The CDR3, as DNA: TGTGCCAGCAGCCAAGGCATGAGACCTCCCCTCGGGTTT. The chain couples TRBV3-1 to TRBJ1-1; D is uncertain. This CDR3 is 13 amino acids long. Germline V gene sequence: CDR1 LGHDT, CDR2 YNNKEL (reference sequence).

The V gene is TRBV6-5, the J gene TRBJ2-5, with 12 bases lining up with TRBD2. The V segment lost 2 bases and the J segment 0 bases; nucleotides outside the gene matches: 4. This CDR3 region has 17 residues. In germline, CDR1 is MNHEY, CDR2 SVGAGI. The CDR3 coding sequence is TGTGCCAGCAGTTACCTTCTAGCGGGAGGGTACCAAGAGACCCAGTACTTC. Encoded protein: CASSYLLAGGYQETQYF.

This clonotype turned up a few times. The chain recombines TRBV19 with TRBJ2-7, with D tentatively TRBD1 (6 bases). The CDR3 extends over 14 amino acids. Germline CDR1 reads LNHDA; CDR2 reads SQIVND (reference sequence). V lost 5 bases, J lost 1 base, and 12 bases lay in between. The CDR3 DNA is TGTGCCAGTAGTGCCCAACAGGGATCCTACGAGCAGTACTTC. Translating gives CASSAQQGSYEQYF. Complete variable domain (other parts from reference TRBV19 and TRBJ2-7): DGGITQSPKYLFRKEGQNVTLSCEQNLNHDAMYWYRQDPGQGLRLIYYSQIVNDFQKGDIAEGYSVSREKKESFPLTVTSAQKNPTAFYLCASSAQQGSYEQYFGPGTRLTVT.

The chain is built from TRBV28 and TRBJ2-5; possibly TRBD1 or TRBD2 for D (5 bases each). Per the germline V gene, CDR1 is MDHEN and CDR2 is SYDVKM. The CDR3 has 15 residues. Trimming shortened V by 3 bases and J by 2 bases, and 13 bases separated the two germline ends. CDR3 loop: CASSLGSGPQETQYF. DNA for the CDR3: TGTGCCAGCAGTTTGGGATCGGGACCTCAAGAGACCCAGTACTTC. Filled out from reference TRBV28 and TRBJ2-5, the complete variable domain reads DVKVTQSSRYLVKRTGEKVFLECVQDMDHENMFWYRQDPGLGLRLIYFSYDVKMKEKGDIPEGYSVSREKKERFSLILESASTNQTSMYLCASSLGSGPQETQYFGPGTRLLVL.

This clonotype was observed at least ten times. The chain couples TRBV28 to TRBJ2-7; D is perhaps TRBD2 (5 bases). The V end lost 5 bases, the J end lost 6 bases, and 23 bases lay between the germline ends. The germline V gene has CDR1 MDHEN and CDR2 SYDVKM. This CDR3 is 16 amino acids long. CDR3 bases: TGTGCCAGCAGTCCTCGGTTTCCCGCCAATGGAGGCGAGCAGTACTTC. Translated: CASSPRFPANGGEQYF.